Presented here are 29 T cell receptor beta chains from one specimen sequenced in a study of T cells in Graves' hyperthyroidism and ophthalmopathy. There were TCR beta CDR3 regions amplified from RNA transcripts. TCR CDR3 underwent first-round RT-PCR with the HTBI primer set. TCRdb fed the multiplex PCR reads into MiXCR, producing one record per CDR3 protein. The repertoire has approximately 400,000 distinct CDR3 sequences, around 16% of them found once; the top ten carry around 30%. The sample was blood. The receptors shown here come from a woman under 30 with Graves' hyperthyroidism that later progressed to Graves' ophthalmopathy.

The chain has TRBV4-2 and TRBJ2-5; possibly TRBD2 for D (7 bases). Trimming stripped 5 bases from V and 1 base from J, with 14 bases between. CDR1 is LGHNA and CDR2 is YNFKEQ in the germline V gene. The CDR3 is 15 residues long. The CDR3 loop reads CASSLRGRVQETQYF. The CDR3 DNA reads as TGTGCCAGCAGCTTGAGGGGGAGGGTCCAAGAGACCCAGTACTTC.

A note on this clonotype: Because the CDR3 is missing its conserved closing phenylalanine or tryptophan, this is likely a read error. The rearrangement joins TRBV28 to TRBJ2-7, with D possibly matching TRBD1 (6 bases). The CDR3 totals 13 residues. CDR1 and CDR2 (germline): MDHEN, SYDVKM. The V end lost 6 bases, the J end lost 4 bases, and 13 bases lay between the germline ends. This CDR3 is CASSLDSSYEQYL. The DNA of the CDR3 is TGTGCCAGCAGCCTGGACAGCAGTTACGAGCAGTACCTC.

In its sample, this clonotype was seen many times. The J gene is TRBJ2-3, the V gene TRBV6-1; perhaps TRBD2 as D (6 bases). The CDR3 has 13 residues. The V and J ends lost 8 bases and 0 bases respectively, with 9 bases between them. Germline assignment: CDR1 MNHNS and CDR2 SASEGT. The CDR3 nucleotides are TGTGCCAGCGTAGCGGTTAGCACAGATACGCAGTATTTT. This encodes CASVAVSTDTQYF.

This clonotype was picked up a small number of times. Just one base apart from a much larger clone, this may be a read error. The conserved closing phenylalanine or tryptophan is absent in this CDR3, likely reflecting a read error. This rearrangement joins TRBV28 to TRBJ2-7; 7 bases are shared with TRBD1. Looked up from germline, CDR1 is MDHEN and CDR2 is SYDVKM. Losses at the gene ends were 4 bases for V and 6 bases for J; bases not matched to a gene: 9. CDR3 length: 14 amino acids. The CDR3 sequence: CASSSGGQIPEQYL. CDR3 nucleotides: TGTGCCAGCAGTTCTGGGGGACAGATCCCCGAGCAGTACCTC.

Concerning this clonotype itself: A clone one base away is much larger, so this may be a read error. The chain carries TRBV7-2 and TRBJ1-6; D gene unclear. From germline, CDR1 is SGHTA and CDR2 FQGNSA. The CDR3 spans 16 residues. V lost 8 bases and J lost 0, with 14 bases in between. CDR3 sequence: CASDQQSSSYNSPLHF. In nucleotides, the CDR3 is TGTGCCAGCGACCAACAGTCCAGCTCCTATAATTCACCCCTCCACTTT.

Many counts were recorded for this clonotype. The chain is built from TRBV2 and TRBJ2-7; tentative D call: TRBD1 (6 bases). Trimming took 6 bases from V and 2 from J, leaving 14 bases between them. Germline V CDR1 and CDR2: SNHLY, FYNNEI. The CDR3 loop spans 14 amino acids. In nucleotides, the CDR3 is TGTGCCAGCAGGATTGTGGACAGTACCTACGAGCAGTACTTC. It specifies CASRIVDSTYEQYF.

This clonotype was recorded at least ten times. This chain links TRBV28 with TRBJ2-7; perhaps D is TRBD1 or TRBD2 (5 bases each). Trimming pared 6 bases from V and 2 bases from J, leaving 17 bases between. The CDR3 is 15 residues long. Germline CDR1 is MDHEN and CDR2 is SYDVKM. The CDR3 here is CASSPRWRGAYEQYF. In nucleotides, the CDR3 is TGTGCCAGCAGCCCCCGTTGGCGAGGGGCCTACGAGCAGTACTTC.

A few counts support this clonotype. The CDR3 DNA sequence: TGTGCCAGCAGTGCGAACCGATGGAACACTGAAGCTTTCTTT. Translating it yields CASSANRWNTEAFF. The chain joins TRBV25-1 to TRBJ1-1, with no clear D. Trimming shortened V by 4 bases and J by 1 base, and 10 bases separated the two germline ends. The CDR3 has 14 amino acids. CDR1 MGHDK and CDR2 SYGVNS come from the germline V gene.

The chain combines TRBV4-1 with TRBJ2-1, with a possible D match to TRBD2 (5 bases). Germline V gives CDR1 MGHRA, CDR2 YSYEKL. V dropped 4 bases and J dropped 7 bases, with 14 bases sitting between them. This CDR3 contains 14 residues. CDR3 nucleotide sequence: TGCGCCAGCAGCCGGACTGAGGGCCCGAATGAGCAGTTCTTC. Amino acid sequence: CASSRTEGPNEQFF.

The chain employs TRBV20-1 and TRBJ2-7; 12 nucleotides align to TRBD2. Per germline, CDR1 DFQATT and CDR2 SNEGSKA (reference sequence). Trimming cost V 3 bases and J 4 bases; bases outside gene matches: 10. The CDR3 covers 16 residues. The CDR3 here is CSASREMTSGSYEQYF. CDR3 bases: TGCAGTGCTAGTCGGGAGATGACTAGCGGGAGTTACGAGCAGTACTTC.

This clonotype was counted between two and nine times. This chain connects TRBV28 to TRBJ1-5; weak D call: TRBD1 (5 bases). V lost 1 base and J lost 6, with 13 bases in between. Germline CDR1 and CDR2: MDHEN and SYDVKM. This CDR3 spans 15 amino acids. The CDR3 DNA reads as TGTGCCAGCAGTTTATTCCGGGGGAGAGCTCAGCCCCAGCATTTT. Translated, it gives CASSLFRGRAQPQHF.

This clonotype was picked up a small number of times. The chain couples TRBV2 to TRBJ1-6, with D possibly being TRBD1 (5 bases). V shed 8 bases and J shed 10 bases, with 15 bases lying between them. This CDR3 has 13 residues. Germline V gene sequence: CDR1 SNHLY, CDR2 FYNNEI. In DNA, the CDR3 is TGTGCCAGCGTAGACAGTGCTGGATCACCCCTCCACTTT. It codes for CASVDSAGSPLHF.

The genes are TRBV28 and TRBJ1-3; 11 nucleotides line up with TRBD1. The CDR3 is made up of 15 amino acids. V gave up 4 bases and J gave up 4 bases; unmatched junction bases: 3. Germline V gives CDR1 MDHEN, CDR2 SYDVKM. The CDR3 sequence: CASSSWTGGGNTIYF. CDR3 nucleotides: TGTGCCAGCAGTTCCTGGACAGGGGGCGGAAACACCATATATTTT.

This clonotype turned up a few times. This rearrangement joins TRBV6-2 or TRBV6-3 to TRBJ2-7; D gene uncertain. CDR1 is MNHEY, CDR2 SVGEGT, per germline. Deletions cut 11 bases from V and 6 bases from J, with 11 bases between. This CDR3 has 10 amino acids. In DNA, the CDR3 is TGTGCCGCTGGGTTAGTCGAGCAGTACTTC. Translated, it gives CAAGLVEQYF.

This clonotype occurred many times. The rearrangement links TRBV11-2 to TRBJ2-7; the D gene is possibly TRBD1 (5 bases). The V and J ends lost 5 bases and 5 bases respectively, with 16 bases between them. Germline assignment: CDR1 SGHAT and CDR2 FQNNGV. The CDR3 is 14 residues long. The CDR3 DNA sequence: TGTGCCAGCAGCCCTGACAGAACCTCTCACGAGCAGTACTTC. This encodes CASSPDRTSHEQYF.

This clonotype was counted a few times. The chain combines TRBV9 with TRBJ2-1, with 7 bases fitting TRBD2. This CDR3 comprises 17 residues. V lost 0 bases to trimming and J lost 3 bases; unmatched junction nucleotides: 9. CDR1 is SGDLS, CDR2 YYNGEE, per germline. CDR3 protein: CASSVATDGRLYNEQFF. The CDR3 nucleotides are TGTGCCAGCAGCGTAGCGACCGACGGGAGGCTCTACAATGAGCAGTTCTTC. Variable domain in full (rest from reference TRBV9 and TRBJ2-1): DSGVTQTPKHLITATGQRVTLRCSPRSGDLSVYWYQQSLDQGLQFLIQYYNGEERAKGNILERFSAQQFPDLHSELNLSSLELGDSALYFCASSVATDGRLYNEQFFGPGTRLTVL.

This chain uses TRBV6-1 with TRBJ1-2; tentatively, D is TRBD1 (5 bases). The ends were cut back, 4 bases at V and 4 bases at J, with 10 bases in the middle. The CDR3 is 13 residues long. Germline CDR1 and CDR2: MNHNS and SASEGT. Written as DNA, the CDR3 is TGTGCCAGCAGTGGGGGGTACGGCTATGGCTACACCTTC. Its protein is CASSGGYGYGYTF.

This clonotype occurred a few times. The rearrangement uses TRBV14 and TRBJ2-1; 14 nucleotides line up with TRBD2. Trimming took 3 bases from V and 6 from J; bases not matched to a gene: 1. In germline, CDR1 is SGHDN, CDR2 FVKESK. This CDR3 is 15 amino acids long. The CDR3 coding sequence is TGTGCCAGCAGCCAGACTAGCGGGAGGGCCAATGAGCAGTTCTTC. This gives the protein CASSQTSGRANEQFF. Drawing the rest from reference TRBV14 and TRBJ2-1, the complete variable domain is EAGVTQFPSHSVIEKGQTVTLRCDPISGHDNLYWYRRVMGKEIKFLLHFVKESKQDESGMPNNRFLAERTGGTYSTLKVQPAELEDSGVYFCASSQTSGRANEQFFGPGTRLTVL.

This clonotype was picked up many times. This chain connects TRBV6-1 to TRBJ2-7; D possibly corresponds to TRBD1 (5 bases). Trimming took off 8 bases at V and 3 bases at J, with 14 bases between the two ends. Germline V gives CDR1 MNHNS, CDR2 SASEGT. This CDR3 has 13 residues. CDR3 DNA: TGTGCCAGCGGGATTGACAGAAGCTACGAGCAGTACTTC. Translating gives CASGIDRSYEQYF.

This clonotype was detected many times. The chain uses TRBV28 and TRBJ1-1, with D possibly matching TRBD1 (6 bases). The germline V gene has CDR1 MDHEN and CDR2 SYDVKM. The CDR3 extends over 15 amino acids. Trimming stripped 5 bases from V and 3 bases from J, with 16 bases between. The CDR3, as DNA: TGTGCCAGCAGTCTGGTTTCGGGGGGCGACACTGAAGCTTTCTTT. It yields the protein CASSLVSGGDTEAFF.

This clonotype has only a few counts. The chain uses TRBV12-3 or TRBV12-4 and TRBJ2-2, with 8 bases identical to TRBD2. Germline trimming cut 5 bases from V and 1 base from J; bases unmatched to any gene: 3. This CDR3 spans 15 amino acids. The DNA of the CDR3 is TGTGCCAGCAGTGACCTAGCGGGGAACACCGGGGAGCTGTTTTTT. Translation: CASSDLAGNTGELFF.

The J gene is TRBJ2-7, the V gene TRBV11-2; D remains ambiguous. This CDR3 has 13 amino acids. Germline lookup yields CDR1 SGHAT and CDR2 FQNNGV. The V end lost 1 base, the J end lost 6 bases, and 10 bases lay between the germline ends. The CDR3 coding sequence is TGTGCCAGCAGCTTAGCCCCGCAGCGCGAGCAGTACTTC. This sequence encodes CASSLAPQREQYF.

This clonotype was seen only a few times. The V gene is TRBV27, the J gene TRBJ1-5, with 8 bases identical to TRBD1. CDR1 and CDR2 from the germline V gene are MNHEY and SMNVEV (reference sequence). Trimming removed 5 bases from V and 4 bases from J; junction bases left unmatched: 7. CDR3 size: 15 residues. The CDR3 is CASSITGGSNQPQHF. In DNA form, the CDR3 reads TGTGCCAGCAGTATAACAGGGGGTTCTAATCAGCCCCAGCATTTT.

This chain connects TRBV7-9 to TRBJ2-2, with unresolved D. The V gene lost 3 bases and the J gene lost 2 bases, with 10 bases spanning the gap. The CDR3 contains 15 residues. Germline CDR1 is SEHNR and CDR2 is FQNEAQ (reference sequence). The CDR3 spells CASSLWLINTGELFF. The CDR3 nucleotides are TGTGCCAGCAGCTTGTGGCTAATCAACACCGGGGAGCTGTTTTTT.

The chain links TRBV19 to TRBJ2-2, with 14 bases matching TRBD2. The germline CDR1 and CDR2 sequences are LNHDA and SQIVND (reference sequence). The CDR3 length is 16 residues. V was pared by 5 bases and J by 5 bases, with 4 bases of the junction left unmatched. As DNA, the CDR3 is TGTGCCAGTAGTCCGGGACTAGCGGGAGTAACCGGGGAGCTGTTTTTT. It yields the protein CASSPGLAGVTGELFF.

This clonotype was seen many times. This rearrangement joins TRBV24-1 to TRBJ2-3; possible D gene TRBD2, 6 bases. Deletions cut 3 bases from V and 4 bases from J, with 13 bases between. There are 15 residues in the CDR3. CDR1 KGHDR and CDR2 SFDVKD come from the germline V gene. For the CDR3, the DNA is TGTGCCACCAGTGATCACCGTGGAGGGCCAGATACGCAGTATTTT. Encoded protein: CATSDHRGGPDTQYF.

J is TRBJ2-3 and V is TRBV15; D is unresolved. CDR1 and CDR2 (germline): LNHNV, YYDKDF (reference sequence). Trimming took off 1 base at V and 0 bases at J, with 8 bases between the two ends. The CDR3 covers 15 residues. Written as DNA, the CDR3 is TGTGCCACCAGCAGAGTTTCAGCTAGCACAGATACGCAGTATTTT. As protein: CATSRVSASTDTQYF.

This clonotype was counted many times. The CDR3 region is CASMQRELGEQFF. The CDR3 nucleotides read TGCGCCAGCATGCAGCGGGAGTTGGGTGAGCAGTTCTTC. The chain uses TRBV5-1 and TRBJ2-1, with TRBD2 identical over 8 bases. With V trimmed by 6 bases and J by 9 bases, 8 bases remained unmatched. This CDR3 contains 13 residues. Germline assignment: CDR1 SGHRS and CDR2 YFSETQ.

This clonotype was recorded at least ten times. The rearrangement links TRBV5-1 to TRBJ2-2, with D perhaps TRBD1 (5 bases). V shed 0 bases and J shed 4 bases, with 10 bases lying between them. The germline gives CDR1 SGHRS, CDR2 YFSETQ. The CDR3 contains 15 residues. CDR3 DNA sequence: TGCGCCAGCAGCTTGGGGGCAGGGCCCACCGGGGAGCTGTTTTTT. Translating gives CASSLGAGPTGELFF.